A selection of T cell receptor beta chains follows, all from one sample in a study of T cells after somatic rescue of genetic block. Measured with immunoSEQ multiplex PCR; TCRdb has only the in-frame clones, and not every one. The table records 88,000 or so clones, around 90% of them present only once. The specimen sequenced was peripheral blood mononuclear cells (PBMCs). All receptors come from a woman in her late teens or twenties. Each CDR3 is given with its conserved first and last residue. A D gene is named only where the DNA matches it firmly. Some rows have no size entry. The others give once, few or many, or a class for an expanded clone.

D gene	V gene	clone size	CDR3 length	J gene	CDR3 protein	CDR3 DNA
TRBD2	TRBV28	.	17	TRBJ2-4	CASRGTSGSRTKNIQYF	TGTGCCAGCCGCGGGACTAGCGGGAGTAGGACCAAAAACATTCAGTACTTC
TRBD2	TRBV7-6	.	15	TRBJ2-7	CASSSLAGGFREQYF	TGTGCCAGCAGCTCCTTAGCGGGAGGGTTCCGCGAGCAGTACTTC
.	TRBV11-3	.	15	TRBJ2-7	CASSHPGGSTYEQYF	TGTGCCAGCAGTCACCCCGGGGGCAGTACCTACGAGCAGTACTTC
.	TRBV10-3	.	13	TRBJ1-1	CAIRRELYTEAFF	TGTGCCATCCGAAGGGAATTATACACTGAAGCTTTCTTT
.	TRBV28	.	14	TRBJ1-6	CASRPSLVNSPLHF	TGTGCCAGCCGACCGTCATTGGTTAATTCACCCCTCCACTTT
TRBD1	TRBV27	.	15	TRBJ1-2	CASKVRTGSNYGYTF	TGTGCCAGCAAAGTCCGGACAGGGTCTAACTATGGCTACACCTTC
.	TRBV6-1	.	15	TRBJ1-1	CASSEGGVPNTEAFF	TGTGCCAGCAGTGAAGGTGGGGTCCCGAACACTGAAGCTTTCTTT
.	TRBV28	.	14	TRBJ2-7	CASKYWGELGEQYF	TGTGCCAGCAAGTATTGGGGGGAATTGGGCGAGCAGTACTTC
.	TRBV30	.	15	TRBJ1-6	CAWSKGLQINSPLHF	TGTGCCTGGAGTAAGGGGCTACAGATTAATTCACCCCTCCACTTT
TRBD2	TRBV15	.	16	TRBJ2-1	CATSTPGLGSVNEQFF	TGTGCCACCAGCACACCGGGACTAGGTTCTGTCAATGAGCAGTTCTTC
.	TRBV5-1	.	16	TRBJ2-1	CASSLELGGPYNEQFF	TGCGCCAGCAGCTTGGAACTAGGAGGCCCCTACAATGAGCAGTTCTTC
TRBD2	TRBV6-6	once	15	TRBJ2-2	CASSWTSGIVGELFF	TGTGCCAGCAGTTGGACTAGCGGGATAGTCGGGGAGCTGTTTTTT
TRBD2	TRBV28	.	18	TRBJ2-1	CASSRLVVAGPIYNEQFF	TGTGCCAGCAGTCGCCTTGTGGTAGCGGGACCCATCTACAATGAGCAGTTCTTC
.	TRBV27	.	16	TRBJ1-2	CASSSSRVHPNYGYTF	TGTGCCAGCAGTTCGTCCAGGGTCCATCCTAACTATGGCTACACCTTC
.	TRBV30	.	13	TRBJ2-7	CAWSRISGDEQYF	TGTGCCTGGAGCCGTATTAGCGGCGACGAGCAGTACTTC
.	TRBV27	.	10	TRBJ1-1	CASRTLEAFF	TGTGCCAGCAGAACACTTGAAGCTTTCTTT
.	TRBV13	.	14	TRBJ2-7	CASSGRTKRYEQYF	TGTGCCAGCAGCGGCCGGACTAAGAGGTACGAGCAGTACTTC
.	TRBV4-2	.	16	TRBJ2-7	CASSQEVEPPSYEQYF	TGTGCCAGCAGCCAAGAAGTGGAGCCGCCCTCCTACGAGCAGTACTTC
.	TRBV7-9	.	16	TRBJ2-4	CASSLAAGPRQNIQYF	TGTGCCAGCAGCTTAGCCGCCGGGCCTAGACAAAACATTCAGTACTTC
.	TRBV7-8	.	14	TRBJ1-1	CASSNGRRATETFF	TGTGCCAGCAGCAACGGGCGGCGGGCCACTGAAACTTTCTTT
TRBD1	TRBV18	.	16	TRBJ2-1	CASSSTGTGALNEQFF	TGTGCCAGCTCATCGACCGGGACAGGGGCCCTCAATGAGCAGTTCTTC
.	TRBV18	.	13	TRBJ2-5	CASSPSIQETQYF	TGTGCCAGCTCACCGTCTATCCAAGAGACCCAGTACTTC
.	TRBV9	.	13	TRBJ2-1	CASSVGWVNEQFF	TGTGCCAGCAGCGTAGGTTGGGTTAATGAGCAGTTCTTC
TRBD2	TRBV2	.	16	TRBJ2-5	CASILGVAGGEETQYF	TGTGCCAGCATTCTCGGGGTAGCGGGTGGGGAAGAGACCCAGTACTTC
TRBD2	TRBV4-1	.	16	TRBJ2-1	CASSHPAGGMGNEQFF	TGCGCCAGCAGCCACCCAGCGGGAGGGATGGGCAATGAGCAGTTCTTC
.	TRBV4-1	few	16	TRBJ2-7	CASSPEPGQGVHEQYF	TGCGCCAGCAGCCCCGAACCCGGCCAGGGAGTCCACGAGCAGTACTTC
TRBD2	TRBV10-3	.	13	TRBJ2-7	CAITASGSYEQYF	TGTGCCATCACGGCTAGCGGCTCCTACGAGCAGTACTTC
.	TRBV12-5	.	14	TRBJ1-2	CASGLLRGSYGYTF	TGTGCTAGTGGTTTGCTCCGGGGGTCCTATGGCTACACCTTC
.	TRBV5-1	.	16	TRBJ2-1	CASSFKGVNSYNEQFF	TGCGCCAGCAGCTTCAAAGGGGTGAACTCCTACAATGAGCAGTTCTTC
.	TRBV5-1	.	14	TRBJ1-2	CASSRILGDYGYTF	TGCGCCAGCAGCCGGATCCTAGGTGACTATGGCTACACCTTC
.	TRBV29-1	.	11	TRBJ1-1	CSVFEGRLAFF	TGCAGCGTTTTTGAGGGAAGATTAGCTTTCTTT
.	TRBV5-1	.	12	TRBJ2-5	CASSISGNLADF	TGCGCCAGCAGCATATCAGGCAATTTGGCGGACTTC
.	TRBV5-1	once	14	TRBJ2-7	CASSRLQTTYEQYF	TGCGCCAGCAGCCGCCTACAAACCACCTACGAGCAGTACTTC
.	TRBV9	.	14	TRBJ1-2	CASSVVSGNYGYTF	TGTGCCAGCAGCGTAGTATCCGGGAACTATGGCTACACCTTC
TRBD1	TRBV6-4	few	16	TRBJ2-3	CASSDATGGGTDTQYF	TGTGCCAGCAGTGACGCGACAGGGGGTGGCACAGATACGCAGTATTTT
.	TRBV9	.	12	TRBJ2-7	CASSTSNYEQYF	TGTGCCAGCAGCACCTCTAACTACGAGCAGTACTTC
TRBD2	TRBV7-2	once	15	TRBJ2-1	CASSLTSGYYNEQFF	TGTGCCAGCAGCCTCACTAGCGGATACTACAATGAGCAGTTCTTC
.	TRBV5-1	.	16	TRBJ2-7	CASSLDSGTGTYEQYF	TGCGCCAGCAGCTTGGATTCCGGGACGGGGACCTACGAGCAGTACTTC
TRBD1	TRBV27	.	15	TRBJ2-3	CASSPLGTGDRTQYF	TGTGCCAGCAGTCCCTTGGGGACAGGGGACCGTACGCAGTATTTT
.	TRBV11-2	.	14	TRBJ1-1	CASRGVRGNTEAFF	TGTGCCAGCAGGGGCGTACGAGGTAACACTGAAGCTTTCTTT
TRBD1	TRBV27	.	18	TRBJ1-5	CASSSRTGGLGSNQPQHF	TGTGCCAGCAGTTCCCGGACAGGGGGCCTAGGTAGCAATCAGCCCCAGCATTTT
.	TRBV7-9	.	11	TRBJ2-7	CASSHDYEQYF	TGTGCCAGCAGCCATGACTACGAGCAGTACTTC
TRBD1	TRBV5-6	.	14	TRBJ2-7	CASSPGQGVDEQYF	TGTGCCAGCAGCCCGGGACAGGGAGTCGACGAGCAGTACTTC
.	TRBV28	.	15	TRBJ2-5	CASSTPTARGETQYF	TGTGCCAGCAGTACGCCGACAGCGCGCGGAGAGACCCAGTACTTC
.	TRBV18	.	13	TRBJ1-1	CASSATENTEAFF	TGTGCCAGCTCAGCGACAGAGAACACTGAAGCTTTCTTT
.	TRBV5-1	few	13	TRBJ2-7	CASSLDWGWEQYF	TGCGCCAGCAGCTTGGATTGGGGCTGGGAGCAGTACTTC
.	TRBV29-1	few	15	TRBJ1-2	CSALLALSDLWGYTF	TGCAGCGCTCTTTTGGCTTTGTCGGATCTATGGGGCTACACCTTC
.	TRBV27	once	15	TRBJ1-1	CASGPVERMNTEAFF	TGTGCCAGCGGCCCGGTCGAAAGGATGAACACTGAAGCTTTCTTT
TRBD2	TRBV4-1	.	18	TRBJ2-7	CASSQDPRSGSFAYEQYF	TGCGCCAGCAGCCAGGACCCTCGTAGCGGGAGTTTCGCCTACGAGCAGTACTTC
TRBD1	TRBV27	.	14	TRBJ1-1	CASSTGQAWAEAFF	TGTGCCAGCAGTACCGGACAGGCGTGGGCTGAAGCTTTCTTT
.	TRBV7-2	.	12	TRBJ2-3	CATRDAGDTQYF	TGTGCCACCCGGGACGCCGGGGATACGCAGTATTTT
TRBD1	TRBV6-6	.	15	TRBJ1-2	CASSYHREGARGYTF	TGTGCCAGCAGTTACCACCGGGAGGGGGCCCGTGGCTACACCTTC
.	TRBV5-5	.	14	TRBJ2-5	CASSPRGDQETQYF	TGTGCCAGCAGCCCCCGAGGGGACCAAGAGACCCAGTACTTC
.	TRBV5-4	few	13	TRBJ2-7	CASSLATAYEQYF	TGTGCCAGCAGCTTGGCGACAGCCTACGAGCAGTACTTC